This record concerns one T cell receptor beta chain sequence. This clonotype was observed at least ten times. Its specific antigen is unknown. It has no much larger one-base neighbor in the sample; base qualities were not kept. These data originate in a study of regulatory T cells in long-lasting Graves disease (dated by TCRdb to the early 2020s). About the investigation overall: To count as having persistent Graves' disease, a patient had to have received antithyroid drug treatment for over 5 years with TSH receptor autoantibodies remaining persistently positive. The study was registered as a clinical trial and conducted in China. In the clinical cohort, patients with persistent Graves' disease had used antithyroid drugs for an average of around 9.3 years. Patients with persistent Graves' disease were compared with patients with newly diagnosed Graves' disease using TCR sequencing and RNA sequencing of peripheral blood. A total of roughly 33 samples were covered by TCR sequencing, comprising approximately 13 persistent and 20 or so newly diagnosed Graves' disease patients.

Libraries were made using multiplex PCR. The run used an Illumina HiSeq 4000. TCR beta libraries were built with iRepertoire HTBI primers and Arm-PCR amplification of CDR3 regions. PCR products were gel purified before sequencing. Concerning the study's data processing: Gene usage analysis of CDR3 amino acid clonotypes used the 60 to 75 TRBV and 14 TRBJ segments found across samples. Filtered high-quality paired reads were merged into contigs using COPE and FqMerger. BLAST was used to align contigs to IMGT TRBV, TRBD and TRBJ reference genes, and CDR3 was defined according to IMGT. Highly expanded clones were defined as clonotypes with a frequency above 0.1%. Shannon entropy served as the measure of repertoire diversity, while the Gini coefficient captured V-J evenness. A clonotype found in more than one individual was treated as public. TCRdb's own reprocessing of the public reads used fastp at Q25 and MiXCR and kept productive beta chains. Entries that share a CDR3 protein sequence are merged under the most common genes and DNA. The V and J calls reflect TCRdb's pipeline rather than the authors' work. Counted in this sample were hundreds of thousands of distinct CDR3 sequences; roughly a fifth of them appeared once. Around 7% of the sample belongs to the ten largest clones.

The time point label of this sample denotes: persistent/refractory GD, antithyroid drugs over 5 years with positive TRAb. For both TCR sequencing and RNA sequencing, RNA was extracted from PBMCs using TRIzol. The diagnosis of Graves' disease followed American Thyroid Association guidelines. Patients were recruited from an endocrinology department in Xi'an, China. From each patient, approximately 9 milliliters of peripheral blood was collected into an EDTA anticoagulant tube. Ficoll Paque Plus density gradient separation was used to isolate PBMCs, and no additional T cell sorting was done. An Agilent 2100 Bioanalyzer and agarose gel were used to check RNA quality, while a NanoDrop 2000 measured RNA concentration. The V end gives up 2 bases and the J end 5 bases, leaving 10 bases in the junction not matched to a gene. The CDR3 runs 16 residues from the cysteine to the phenylalanine. The retained sequence is limited to the CDR3, 48 bases, with the frame set at the first base. As encoded in the germline V gene, CDR1 is KGHDR while CDR2 is SFDVKD.

Broader findings and caveats from the paper: A larger number of public clonotypes was shared among persistent patients (approximately 3,000) than among newly diagnosed patients (more than 850). Only the TCR beta chain was sequenced and analyzed. Preferential use of TRBV28, TRBJ1-2 and TRBJ2-5 was observed in persistent disease, whereas TRBV20-1 and TRBJ2-1 were favored in newly diagnosed disease. The authors noted that the small sample size was a limitation that may lower accuracy. Compared with newly diagnosed patients, patients with persistent Graves' disease had lower TCR Shannon entropy and fewer highly expanded clones, which suggests clonal expansion. Peripheral blood alone was examined, since thyroid tissue, which constituted the primary lesion, could not be accessed.

Recombination connected TRBV24-1 to TRBJ2-7; TRBD1 aligns with 8 central bases. The clonotype originates from a female donor with Graves disease. The sequencing used peripheral blood mononuclear cells (PBMCs), collected when the disease was refractory, from a patient treated with antithyroid drugs. The bases are TGTGCCACCAGTGATTCGGGACAGGACGTATGGAACGAGCAGTACTTC. Translated, this gives CATSDSGQDVWNEQYF.